Listed below are T cell receptor beta chains from one sample, sequenced in a study of preoperative IRX-2 immunotherapy in early breast cancer. Data came from immunoSEQ multiplex PCR; TCRdb stores just in-frame clones and leaves some out. This sample carries around 4,200 clones, nearly 70% of them seen once, and the ten largest clones take approximately 15%. The sequencing used tumor tissue, collected after IRX-2 immunotherapy. All receptors come from a human donor with breast cancer. CDR3s include the opening cysteine and the closing phenylalanine or tryptophan. D genes are given only for firm matches. The size entry is marked missing in some rows and otherwise reads once, few, many or a size class.

j_call	d_call	clone_size	v_call	cdr3_nt	cdr3_aa
TRBJ2-1	.	.	TRBV28	TGTGCCAGCAGTTTTCCCCAGGCCTACAATGAGCAGTTCTTC	CASSFPQAYNEQFF
TRBJ2-2	.	.	TRBV7-7	TGTGCCAGCAGCTTAGGGGGCGTCAGCACCGGGGAGCTGTTTTTT	CASSLGGVSTGELFF
TRBJ1-3	.	.	TRBV6-4	TGTGCCAGCCTTTCTTTAAACACCATATATTTT	CASLSLNTIYF
TRBJ2-7	.	.	TRBV28	TGTGCCAGCGGAAAGACAGTTTTCTACGAGCAGTACTTC	CASGKTVFYEQYF
TRBJ2-7	TRBD1	once	TRBV30	TGTGCCTGGACCACAGGGGGAAGGGCGTACGAGCAGTACTTC	CAWTTGGRAYEQYF
TRBJ1-1	.	.	TRBV6-8	TGTGCCAGCAGTGATAAAGGAGGGACCACTGAAGCTTTCTTT	CASSDKGGTTEAFF
TRBJ2-7	.	large	TRBV6-8	TGTGCCAGCAGTTACCGAAGACAGTTCTACGAGCAGTACTTC	CASSYRRQFYEQYF
TRBJ2-1	.	.	TRBV22-1	TGTGCCAGCAGTTACCCGACTAGCGGGAGCGACAATGAGCAGTTCTTC	CASSYPTSGSDNEQFF
TRBJ2-2	TRBD1	once	TRBV11-3	TGTGCCAGCAGGAAAACCGGGACAGAGAACACCGGGGAGCTGTTTTTT	CASRKTGTENTGELFF
TRBJ1-2	TRBD1	.	TRBV9	TGTGCCAGCAGTGGGGAAAGGGGGCCCAACTATGGCTACACCTTC	CASSGERGPNYGYTF